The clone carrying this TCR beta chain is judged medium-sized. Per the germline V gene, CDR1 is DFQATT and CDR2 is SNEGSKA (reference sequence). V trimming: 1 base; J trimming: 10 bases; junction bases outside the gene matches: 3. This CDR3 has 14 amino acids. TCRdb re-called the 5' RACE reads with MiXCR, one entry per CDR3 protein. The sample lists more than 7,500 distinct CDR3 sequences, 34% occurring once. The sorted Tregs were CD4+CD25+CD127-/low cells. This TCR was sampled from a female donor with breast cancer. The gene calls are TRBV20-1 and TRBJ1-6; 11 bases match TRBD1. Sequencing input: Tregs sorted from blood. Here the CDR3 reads CSARGTGGSSPLHF. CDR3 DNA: TGCAGTGCTAGAGGGACAGGGGGCTCATCACCCCTCCACTTT.